This TCR beta chain appears in the sequencing data of a study of T cells in women clearing cervical HPV infection. Study details: Case blood was drawn a median 149 days after lesion detection.

Findings and caveats of the study: CIN3+ cases had significantly higher TCR richness than controls; evenness did not differ. Cases and controls were distinguished at AUC just under 0.85 by richness and V genes. TRBV6-7 relative abundance averaged about 0.11% in cases and under 0.2% in controls.

This CDR3 has 16 amino acids. The ends lost 5 bases at V and 4 bases at J; junction bases unmatched: 7. Germline CDR1 reads SGHVS; CDR2 reads FQNEAQ. The method was immunoSEQ multiplex PCR; TCRdb's version includes in-frame clones alone and lacks a portion of them. In total, the table holds about 41,000 clones. On this clone: Antigen: not known. The sequenced fragment ends 3 residues before the CDR3 boundary, so the rest is inferred from the germline J gene.

Sequenced: blood buffy coat. The TCR sequence derives from a woman aged 18-70 years with a cervical HPV16 infection that either progressed to CIN3+ or cleared (not recorded which). This sequence joins TRBV7-8 and TRBJ2-2; 10 bases agree with TRBD2. Partial CDR3 DNA: TGTGCCAGCAGCCATAGACTAGCGGGCCTCACCGGGGAG. Residues: CASSHRLAGLTGE. The complete CDR3 reads CASSHRLAGLTGELFF.